The rows below give T cell receptor beta chains drawn from one sample of a study of shared clonotypes between healthy human individuals. The protocol was immunoSEQ multiplex PCR, while the TCRdb copy is restricted to in-frame clones and leaves out a portion. This sample has about 320,000 clones, with roughly 84% found just once. The specimen sequenced was memory CD8+ T cells sorted from blood. Receptors were obtained from a man in his late teens or twenties in good health. Both conserved end residues are part of each CDR3. Fields, in order: J gene, V gene, clone size, CDR3 protein. Expanded clones get a size class; other rows say once, few or many, or leave the size out.

J: TRBJ2-4
V: TRBV7-2
size: .
CDR3: CASSPGTSFKNIQYF

J: TRBJ2-5
V: TRBV27
size: .
CDR3: CASSLSADLLRETQYF

J: TRBJ2-2
V: TRBV27
size: .
CDR3: CASSLRVNTGELFF

J: TRBJ1-5
V: TRBV2
size: .
CDR3: CASHRGEGNQPQHF

J: TRBJ1-1
V: TRBV30
size: .
CDR3: CAWRFGTGTSEAFF

J: TRBJ1-6
V: TRBV27
size: medium-sized
CDR3: CASSSDRGISPLHF

J: TRBJ2-3
V: TRBV6-5
size: .
CDR3: CASSLGGFTDTQYF

J: TRBJ2-6
V: TRBV28
size: .
CDR3: CASSFGHVSPGANVLTF

J: TRBJ1-1
V: TRBV7-2
size: .
CDR3: CASSLVPQGNTEAFF

J: TRBJ1-5
V: TRBV19
size: .
CDR3: CASRKDREGNQPQHF